A selection of T cell receptor beta chains follows, all from one sample in a study of molecular identifiers for immune sequencing clone quantification. TCRdb reprocessed the PCR reads with MiXCR, giving one entry per CDR3 protein. The sample shows hundreds of thousands of distinct CDR3 sequences, 20% to 25% of them seen only once. What was sequenced was naive CD8+ T cells from blood, with Jurkat cell RNA spiked in. All receptors derive from a human donor in good health. Some libraries in this study had Jurkat cell RNA spiked in. Each CDR3 is given with its conserved first and last residue. The D gene is left open where the match is weak. A clone size is listed for some rows: how often the clone was seen (once, few, many), or a class if it is expanded.

j_gene,d_gene,abundance,v_gene,CDR3nt,CDR3aa
TRBJ2-3,.,many,TRBV28,TGTGCCAGCAGTTTCTCCCAGGGTGCAATGGCAGATACGCAGTATTTT,CASSFSQGAMADTQYF
TRBJ2-1,TRBD1,many,TRBV5-6,TGTGCCAGCAGCCCACGGACAGGGGCGTTCTATGAGCAGTTCTTC,CASSPRTGAFYEQFF
TRBJ2-1,TRBD2,.,TRBV20-1,TGCAGTGCTAGGATTACTAGCGGGCCAAGCTCCTACAATGAGCAGTTCTTC,CSARITSGPSSYNEQFF
TRBJ2-3,TRBD2,many,TRBV24-1,TGTGCCACCAGTGATGGGACTAGCGGAGCCACAGATACGCAGTATTTT,CATSDGTSGATDTQYF
TRBJ2-2,.,many,TRBV4-1,TGCGCCAGCAGCCGGATGGGGAGTTACACCGGGGAGCTGTTTTTT,CASSRMGSYTGELFF
TRBJ2-3,TRBD2,few,TRBV19,TGTGCCAGTAGTATACTCCCTAGCGGGAGATATACGCAGTATTTT,CASSILPSGRYTQYF
TRBJ1-3,.,many,TRBV7-8,TGTGCCAGCAGCTTATTTGGAGGGACCGGAAACACCATATATTTT,CASSLFGGTGNTIYF
TRBJ2-1,.,many,TRBV30,TGTGCCGGGGGACCCAATGAGCAGTTCTTC,CAGGPNEQFF
TRBJ2-7,.,few,TRBV27,TGTGCCAGCAGTTTACTAGGGTTTGGCGAGCAGTACTTC,CASSLLGFGEQYF
TRBJ1-2,.,many,TRBV14,TGTGCCAGCAGCCAAAAAGGCTATGGCTACACCTTC,CASSQKGYGYTF
TRBJ1-1,.,many,TRBV4-1,TGCGCCAGCAGCCAAATCGTCACAGAGAACACTGAAGCTTTCTTT,CASSQIVTENTEAFF
TRBJ2-3,.,many,TRBV5-1,TGCGCCAGCAGCTGGAGCGACGCAGATACGCAGTATTTT,CASSWSDADTQYF
TRBJ2-4,.,.,TRBV12-3/TRBV12-4,TGTGCCAGTGGAAGCGGGTCCAAAAACATTCAGTACTTC,CASGSGSKNIQYF
TRBJ1-4,.,many,TRBV27,TGTGCCAGCAGTTTCGGGTCTGCTCGTGAAAAACTGTTTTTT,CASSFGSAREKLFF
TRBJ1-5,.,.,TRBV28,TGTGCCAGCAGTTGGGGGCCCACTCGCAATCAGCCCCAGCATTTT,CASSWGPTRNQPQHF
TRBJ2-3,TRBD1,many,TRBV25-1,TGTGCCAGCCAGACAGGGCTCGCAGATACGCAGTATTTT,CASQTGLADTQYF
TRBJ1-1,TRBD1,many,TRBV6-2/TRBV6-3,TGTGCCAGCAGTTACCCCCGGGACAGGGGGCTCACTGAAGCTTTCTTT,CASSYPRDRGLTEAFF
TRBJ2-7,.,.,TRBV13,TGTGCCAGCAGCTCCCAGGGAGGTTCCCGTCACGAGCAGTACTTC,CASSSQGGSRHEQYF
TRBJ2-1,TRBD2,many,TRBV7-9,TGTGCCAGCAGCTTAGCCGGGACTAGTGTCGGTGAGCAGTTCTTC,CASSLAGTSVGEQFF
TRBJ2-3,TRBD2,few,TRBV27,TGTGCCAGCAGTTTCTCAGCGGGAGGATTAGATACGCAGTATTTT,CASSFSAGGLDTQYF
TRBJ1-5,.,many,TRBV5-1,TGCGCCAGCAGCCTGGGGACATTAGGCAATCAGCCCCAGCATTTT,CASSLGTLGNQPQHF
TRBJ1-5,.,many,TRBV20-1,TGCAGTGCTAGCCGTGGATATAGCAATCAGCCCCAGCATTTT,CSASRGYSNQPQHF
TRBJ2-3,TRBD1,few,TRBV11-2,TGTGCCAGCAGCACGCCGGGACAGGGGGCGACGCGCACAGATACGCAGTATTTT,CASSTPGQGATRTDTQYF
TRBJ2-7,.,many,TRBV5-1,TGCGCCAGCAGCTTTACCGGGACCTCATACGAGCAGTACTTC,CASSFTGTSYEQYF
TRBJ1-1,.,many,TRBV6-6,TGTGCCGGCGGGGAGGGGGGATACACTGAAGCTTTCTTT,CAGGEGGYTEAFF
TRBJ2-7,.,many,TRBV12-3/TRBV12-4,TGTGCCAGCAGTTTCTACAGCTCCTACGAGCAGTACTTC,CASSFYSSYEQYF
TRBJ2-2,TRBD1,few,TRBV20-1,TGCAGTGCTAGATCCCGGGACAGGGAGAACACCGGGGAGCTGTTTTTT,CSARSRDRENTGELFF